These 10 T cell receptor beta chains were sequenced from one sample in a study of early T cells in non-severe SARS-CoV-2 infection. TCRdb reanalysed the 5' RACE reads using MiXCR and keeps one entry per CDR3 protein. The sample gives about 72,000 distinct CDR3 sequences, 10% of which show up once; under 10% is in the top ten. Material: whole blood, obtained at baseline. The receptors were gathered from an adult who was a healthcare worker with PCR-confirmed SARS-CoV-2 infection or an uninfected control (not recorded which).

This clonotype was observed a few times. V and J are TRBV6-5 and TRBJ1-1, with D perhaps matching TRBD1 (6 bases). The germline V gene has CDR1 MNHEY and CDR2 SVGAGI. This CDR3 region has 14 residues. V was cut by 7 bases and J by 0 bases, with 12 bases left in between. CDR3 DNA: TGTGCCAGCACCCCTGGGGGGCTGAACACTGAAGCTTTCTTT. It translates to CASTPGGLNTEAFF.

There are a few counts of this clonotype. The chain links TRBV19 to TRBJ1-2, with a tentative D call TRBD1 (6 bases). The CDR3 is 14 residues long. The germline CDR1 and CDR2 sequences are LNHDA and SQIVND (reference sequence). V was cut by 9 bases and J by 4 bases, with 18 bases left in between. The CDR3 region has the DNA TGTGCCAGCAACCCGACAGGAAACCGCTATGGCTACACCTTC. It encodes CASNPTGNRYGYTF.

This chain uses TRBV20-1 with TRBJ1-1; D uncertain. Germline CDR1 reads DFQATT; CDR2 reads SNEGSKA (reference sequence). The V and J ends lost 6 bases and 7 bases respectively, with 12 bases between them. The CDR3 consists of 11 residues. The CDR3 spells CSAPKVGEAFF. The CDR3 nucleotides read TGCAGTGCCCCAAAAGTGGGTGAAGCTTTCTTT.

There are a few counts of this clonotype. The V call is TRBV5-1, the J call TRBJ1-2; TRBD1 might be the D (5 bases). Trimming left V 0 bases short and J 8 bases short, with 8 bases between. Germline V gives CDR1 SGHRS, CDR2 YFSETQ. The CDR3 loop spans 12 amino acids. This CDR3 is CASSLEGRGYTF. DNA of the CDR3: TGCGCCAGCAGCTTGGAGGGGAGAGGCTACACCTTC.

This clonotype occurred many times. This chain joins TRBV5-6 and TRBJ2-4, with D hard to call. Trimming took off 5 bases at V and 1 base at J, with 7 bases between the two ends. Looked up from germline, CDR1 is SGHDT and CDR2 is YYEEEE. This CDR3 is built from 13 residues. The CDR3 loop is CASRRSAKNIQYF. CDR3 bases: TGTGCCAGCAGGAGGAGTGCCAAAAACATTCAGTACTTC. Based on the CDR3 plus reference TRBV5-6 and TRBJ2-4, the full variable domain is DAGVTQSPTHLIKTRGQQVTLRCSPKSGHDTVSWYQQALGQGPQFIFQYYEEEERQRGNFPDRFSGHQFPNYSSELNVNALLLGDSALYLCASRRSAKNIQYFGAGTRLSVL.

The rearrangement links TRBV20-1 to TRBJ2-7; 9 bases align to TRBD1. CDR3 length: 15 residues. The V segment lost 4 bases and the J segment 4 bases; nucleotides outside the gene matches: 11. Germline V gene data show CDR1 as DFQATT and CDR2 as SNEGSKA (reference sequence). CDR3 sequence (DNA): TGCAGTGCTATGGATCCCGGGACAGGGTTGTACGAGCAGTACTTC. Its translation is CSAMDPGTGLYEQYF.

This clonotype was seen at least ten times. The chain uses TRBV9 and TRBJ2-3; perhaps D is TRBD1 or TRBD2 (7 bases each). The V end lost 4 bases, the J end lost 5 bases, and 14 bases lay between the germline ends. This CDR3 region has 14 residues. CDR1 and CDR2 (germline): SGDLS, YYNGEE. This chain's CDR3 is CASSPGGGQDTQYF. The CDR3 DNA is TGTGCCAGCAGCCCAGGGGGGGGCCAAGATACGCAGTATTTT.

This clonotype was recorded many times. The chain joins TRBV24-1 to TRBJ2-1; possibly TRBD1 for D (7 bases). Trimming removed 7 bases at V and 3 bases at J, with 18 bases between. CDR1 is KGHDR and CDR2 is SFDVKD in the germline V gene. The CDR3 has 16 residues. CDR3 nucleotides: TGTGCCACCAGCTTAAGGAGGAGGGGGCTCTACAATGAGCAGTTCTTC. This codes for CATSLRRRGLYNEQFF.

This clonotype was counted only a few times. The chain employs TRBV14 and TRBJ1-1; D remains unclear. V was clipped by 8 bases and J by 3 bases, with 16 bases between them. From germline, CDR1 is SGHDN and CDR2 FVKESK. CDR3 length: 14 residues. CDR3 in amino acids: CASPQAEEYTEAFF. The CDR3 coding sequence is TGTGCCAGCCCTCAGGCTGAGGAGTACACTGAAGCTTTCTTT.

V usage is TRBV28 and J usage is TRBJ1-1; TRBD1 matches 7 bases. The CDR3 is 14 residues long. V lost 7 bases and J lost 1; bases outside the gene matches: 6. The germline CDR1 and CDR2 sequences are MDHEN and SYDVKM. This CDR3 is CASTPDRPNTEAFF. The CDR3 coding sequence is TGTGCCAGCACCCCGGACAGGCCGAACACTGAAGCTTTCTTT.